This T cell receptor (beta chain) stems from a study of blood T cell repertoires in COVID-19. Overall study: Researchers got acute and convalescent COVID-19 samples from the United States, Italy and Spain.

Profiling relied on immunoSEQ multiplex PCR, and the TCRdb table lists in-frame clones only, not all of them. The sample has some 390,000 clones; roughly 86% are singletons. In its sample, this clone was seen once. Germline V CDR1 and CDR2: SGHDT, YYEEEE. With V trimmed by 0 bases and J by 6 bases, 9 bases remained unmatched. The CDR3 length is 15 residues. This chain connects TRBV5-6 to TRBJ2-7; TRBD1 matches at 7 bases. This clonotype originated in a woman aged 25-40 years who had recovered from COVID-19. The sample was PBMCs or T cells enriched from blood (not recorded which). Here the CDR3 reads CASSLANRGGFEQYF. DNA of the CDR3: TGTGCCAGCAGCTTGGCGAACAGGGGTGGTTTCGAGCAGTACTTC.